These 7 T cell receptor beta chains share one sample of origin, sequenced in a study of beta chain features in type 1 diabetes. Antigen specificity for these receptors is unknown. Study-level points and caveats: All four CD4+ subsets of Type 1 diabetes patients contained TCRB CDR3s that were moderately but significantly shorter.

Reverse transcribing all isolated RNA meant expressed TCRB transcripts were sequenced. Method: immunoSEQ multiplex PCR; TCRdb's copy keeps in-frame clones and lacks some. The sample lists about 300,000 clones, 13% seen once, with roughly 0.016% in the top ten. The sequenced sample consisted of naive CD4+ T cells from blood. The receptors stem from a woman aged 18-35 years with type 1 diabetes.

The chain links TRBV7-2 to TRBJ2-3; D remains unclear. V lost 2 bases and J 4 bases, leaving 13 bases between the germline ends. Germline CDR1 and CDR2: SGHTA and FQGNSA. The CDR3 totals 15 residues. DNA for the CDR3: TGTGCCAGCAGCTTACCAGCGCCACGCTCAGATACGCAGTATTTT. Translation: CASSLPAPRSDTQYF.

The V and J genes are TRBV29-1 and TRBJ2-2; weak D call: TRBD1 (6 bases). Germline CDR1 and CDR2: SQVTM and ANQGSEA. Trimming took off 5 bases at V and 4 bases at J, with 20 bases between the two ends. The CDR3 loop spans 16 amino acids. CDR3: CSVYELGQRPTGELFF. CDR3 in DNA: TGCAGCGTTTACGAACTGGGACAAAGGCCCACCGGGGAGCTGTTTTTT.

A few counts support this clone. The genes are TRBV7-9 and TRBJ1-1, with D possibly matching TRBD1 (6 bases). The V gene lost 2 bases and the J gene lost 0 bases, with 19 bases spanning the gap. The CDR3 contains 18 residues. The germline gives CDR1 SEHNR, CDR2 FQNEAQ (reference sequence). As DNA, the CDR3 is TGTGCCAGCAGCTTACGGGGGGCTTTGTTTCCCATGAACACTGAAGCTTTCTTT. Translating it yields CASSLRGALFPMNTEAFF.

The gene calls are TRBV11-2 and TRBJ1-5; tentatively, D is TRBD1 (6 bases). Germline V lookup: CDR1 SGHAT, CDR2 FQNNGV. Trimming took 0 bases from V and 3 from J, leaving 9 bases between them. CDR3 length: 15 residues. The CDR3 loop reads CASSLDQGPNQPQHF. The CDR3 nucleotides read TGTGCCAGCAGCTTAGATCAGGGGCCCAATCAGCCCCAGCATTTT.

A few counts support this clone. The rearrangement uses TRBV7-2 and TRBJ2-3; 13 bases map to TRBD2. The germline V gene encodes CDR1 SGHTA and CDR2 FQGNSA. V lost 5 bases, J lost 6 bases, and 8 bases stayed unmatched. CDR3 size: 16 residues. This CDR3 reads CASSLRTSGSGDTQYF. The CDR3 nucleotides read TGTGCCAGCAGCCTGAGGACTAGCGGGAGCGGCGATACGCAGTATTTT.

The chain is built from TRBV6-1 and TRBJ1-1; tentatively, D is TRBD1 (5 bases). V was trimmed by 8 bases and J by 0 bases, leaving 10 bases between them. The CDR3 is 13 amino acids. Germline V gene sequence: CDR1 MNHNS, CDR2 SASEGT. CDR3 residues: CASAVGLNTEAFF. The CDR3 nucleotides read TGTGCCAGCGCGGTGGGGCTGAACACTGAAGCTTTCTTT.

This clone was picked up a small number of times. This chain connects TRBV5-1 to TRBJ2-5; 12 bases map to TRBD2. Germline V CDR1 and CDR2: SGHRS, YFSETQ. V trimming: 4 bases; J trimming: 1 base; junction bases outside the gene matches: 5. This CDR3 comprises 16 residues. For the CDR3, the DNA is TGCGCCAGCAGCATCAGGACTAGCGGGGTCCAAGAGACCCAGTACTTC. Its translation is CASSIRTSGVQETQYF.